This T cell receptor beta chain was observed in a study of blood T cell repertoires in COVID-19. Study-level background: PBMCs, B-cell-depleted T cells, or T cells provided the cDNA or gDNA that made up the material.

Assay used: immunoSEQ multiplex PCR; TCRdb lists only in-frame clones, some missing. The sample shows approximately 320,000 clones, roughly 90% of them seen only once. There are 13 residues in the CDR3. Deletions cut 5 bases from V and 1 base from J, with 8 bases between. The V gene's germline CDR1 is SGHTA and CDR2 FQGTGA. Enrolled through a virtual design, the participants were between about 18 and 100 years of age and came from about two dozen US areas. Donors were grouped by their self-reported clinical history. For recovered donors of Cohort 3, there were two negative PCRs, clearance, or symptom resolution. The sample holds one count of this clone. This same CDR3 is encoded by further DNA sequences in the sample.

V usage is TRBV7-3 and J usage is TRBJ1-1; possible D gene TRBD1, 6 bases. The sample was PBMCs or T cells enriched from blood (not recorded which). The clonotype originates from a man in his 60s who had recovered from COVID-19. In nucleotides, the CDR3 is TGTGCCAGCAGCATACAGGGGAACACTGAAGCTTTCTTT. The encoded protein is CASSIQGNTEAFF.